Many counts were recorded for the clone carrying this T cell receptor (beta chain). What it recognizes is unknown. The sample is drawn from a study of breast tumors, draining lymph nodes, adjacent tissues. Points from the study as a whole: Data fit most tumor T cells coming from lymph node, expanding in tumor.

There are 14 residues in the CDR3. V was shortened by 5 bases and J by 1 base, with 8 bases between the two germline ends. CDR1 and CDR2 (germline): SEHNR, FQNEAQ (reference sequence). From the multiplex PCR reads, TCRdb called clonotypes with MiXCR, one entry per CDR3 protein. The data show fewer than 200,000 distinct CDR3 sequences, with 30% to 35% seen just once and around 4.1% held by the top ten. Samples came from axillary lymph nodes draining the breast cancer. Sequenced input: axillary lymph node tissue. This chain links TRBV7-9 with TRBJ2-2; a possible D gene is TRBD1 (5 bases). The clonotype was recovered from a female donor with breast cancer. Some clones in this sample may be carry-over from other donors' samples. CDR3 sequence (DNA): TGTGCCAGCAGCCTCGGACAGAACACCGGGGAGCTGTTTTTT. The encoded protein is CASSLGQNTGELFF. Filled out from reference TRBV7-9 and TRBJ2-2, the complete variable domain reads DTGVSQNPRHKITKRGQNVTFRCDPISEHNRLYWYRQTLGQGPEFLTYFQNEAQLEKSRLLSDRFSAERPKGSFSTLEIQRTEQGDSAMYLCASSLGQNTGELFFGEGSRLTVL.